This T cell receptor beta chain was profiled in a study of identical twins. Study findings and constraints: There was more out-of-frame TCR alpha sharing in monozygotic twins than models estimated. Sharing of beta out-of-frame sequences by twins showed a weaker excess.

The cDNA had a unique molecular identifier and a template-switch universal primer site. TCRdb passed the 5' RACE reads through MiXCR, listing each CDR3 protein once. Of roughly 750,000 distinct CDR3 sequences listed, 21% were seen once; the top ten hold over 4%. Comment on this clonotype: Its antigen is unidentified.

The CDR3 is 16 amino acids. Losses at the gene ends were 3 bases for V and 3 bases for J; bases not matched to a gene: 8. These records were also assigned to another study, of T cells expressing NK-cell markers. This second report adds: Dominant NKG2C+ clonotypes made up roughly 1.0-8% of CD8+ T cells in six donors.

The receptor's source is a woman between 18 and 29 years old in good health. The sample taken for sequencing was PBMCs. This chain links TRBV12-3 or TRBV12-4 with TRBJ2-7; TRBD2 agrees at 10 bases. The CDR3 sequence is CASSFRAGGPLYEQYF. As DNA, the CDR3 is TGTGCCAGCAGTTTTAGAGCGGGGGGGCCCCTCTACGAGCAGTACTTC.